The 20 T cell receptor beta chains presented below share a single source sample, sequenced in a study of molecular identifiers for immune sequencing clone quantification. TCRdb re-derived calls from the PCR reads in MiXCR, one entry per CDR3 protein. The sample records around 470,000 distinct CDR3 sequences, about a quarter being singletons. Sample: naive CD8+ T cells from blood, with Jurkat cell RNA spiked in. The sample's subset: FACS-sorted CD8+CD4-CCR7+CD45RA+ naive T cells. The receptors come from a human donor in good health. Some libraries in this study had Jurkat cell RNA spiked in.

The J gene is TRBJ2-1, the V gene TRBV19; a possible D gene is TRBD2 (6 bases). Germline V gene sequence: CDR1 LNHDA, CDR2 SQIVND (reference sequence). V was cut by 10 bases and J by 0 bases, with 10 bases left in between. The CDR3 loop spans 13 amino acids. CDR3 sequence reads: CATGLTSYNEQFF. The CDR3 region has the DNA TGTGCCACGGGACTGACCTCCTACAATGAGCAGTTCTTC.

The chain carries TRBV7-8 and TRBJ2-3, with D possibly being TRBD2 (6 bases). Trimming removed 3 bases at V and 4 bases at J, with 14 bases between. The CDR3 sequence is 15 residues long. Germline V lookup: CDR1 SGHVS, CDR2 FQNEAQ. CDR3 loop: CASSFGGGSADTQYF. CDR3 DNA: TGTGCCAGCAGCTTTGGTGGGGGGAGCGCAGATACGCAGTATTTT.

The rearrangement links TRBV5-6 to TRBJ1-5; D gene uncertain. Germline V gene data show CDR1 as SGHDT and CDR2 as YYEEEE. Trimming stripped 1 base from V and 2 bases from J, with 10 bases between. The CDR3 is made up of 15 amino acids. CDR3 nucleotide sequence: TGTGCCAGCAGCTTGTGGGGAATGGGCAATCAGCCCCAGCATTTT. Its protein is CASSLWGMGNQPQHF. The full variable domain, in which reference TRBV5-6 and TRBJ1-5 provide the parts outside the CDR3, is DAGVTQSPTHLIKTRGQQVTLRCSPKSGHDTVSWYQQALGQGPQFIFQYYEEEERQRGNFPDRFSGHQFPNYSSELNVNALLLGDSALYLCASSLWGMGNQPQHFGDGTRLSIL.

To note about this clonotype: A read error is likely, as this CDR3 ends without the conserved phenylalanine or tryptophan. V gene TRBV30 combines with J gene TRBJ2-7; D possibly matches TRBD1 or TRBD2 (5 bases each). This CDR3 is built from 15 residues. Germline V gene data show CDR1 as GTSNPN and CDR2 as SVGIG (reference sequence). V was shortened by 2 bases and J by 0 bases, with 14 bases between the two germline ends. DNA for the CDR3: TGTGCCTGGAGTCCCGGGACGACAAGCTCCTACGAGCAGTACTTA. This translates into CAWSPGTTSSYEQYL.

The rearrangement joins TRBV6-5 to TRBJ2-7; 8 nucleotides match TRBD1. This CDR3 region has 16 residues. J was trimmed by 4 bases and V by 4 bases; bases with no gene match: 12. The germline CDR1 and CDR2 sequences are MNHEY and SVGAGI. DNA of the CDR3: TGTGCCAGCAGTTCAGGGGGCGAGATTTTTTTGTACGAGCAGTACTTC. It specifies CASSSGGEIFLYEQYF.

This clonotype came up many times. The genes are TRBV7-6 and TRBJ2-3; 7 bases map to TRBD1. Looked up from germline, CDR1 is SGHVS and CDR2 is FNYEAQ. Trimming took 5 bases from V and 5 from J; bases not matched to a gene: 7. The CDR3 has 14 amino acids. CDR3 DNA sequence: TGTGCCAGCAGCCTTGACAGGGATGGAGATACGCAGTATTTT. Its translation is CASSLDRDGDTQYF.

Of note for this clonotype: Germline is not matched at one junction end, which may reflect a read error. The CDR3 region is CASSFPPRTVLSYEQYF. CDR3 nucleotides: TGTGCTAGCAGCTTTCCCCCTCGGACAGTCCTCTCCTACGAGCAGTACTTC. The chain links TRBV7-7 to TRBJ2-7, with D tentatively TRBD1 (6 bases). The CDR3 extends over 17 amino acids. The germline CDR1 and CDR2 sequences are SSHAT and FNYEAQ (reference sequence).

This clonotype showed up just a few times. V and J are TRBV28 and TRBJ2-7, with a weak D call TRBD2 (5 bases). The CDR3 contains 14 residues. Germline-derived CDR1 and CDR2 are MDHEN and SYDVKM. The germline V and J ends were trimmed by 7 bases and 3 bases, with 16 bases remaining between them. The CDR3 DNA sequence: TGTGCCAGCACCCTGGGAGAAGGGATCTACGAGCAGTACTTC. Translated: CASTLGEGIYEQYF.

In this sample, this clonotype turned up a few times. The J gene is TRBJ2-1, the V gene TRBV6-2 or TRBV6-3; D is uncertain. The CDR3 has 13 residues. Germline V gene sequence: CDR1 MNHEY, CDR2 SVGEGT. Between the trimmed V and J ends, which lost 0 bases and 7 bases, there was a span of 7 bases. CDR3 DNA: TGTGCCAGCAGTTACTCGATAAGGAATGAGCAGTTCTTC. Protein product: CASSYSIRNEQFF.

In its sample, this clonotype was seen a few times. The DNA of the CDR3 is TGTGCCACGACGAACGAGGGTAACTCCTACAATGAGCAGTTCTTC. It specifies CATTNEGNSYNEQFF. V and J are TRBV19 and TRBJ2-1, with D possibly being TRBD2 (5 bases). Germline values: CDR1 LNHDA, CDR2 SQIVND (reference sequence). Trimming took 10 bases from V and 0 from J, leaving 16 bases between them. The CDR3 covers 15 residues.

The chain recombines TRBV30 with TRBJ1-1; 8 positions agree with TRBD1. With 0 bases clipped from V and 7 bases from J, the junction kept 10 bases outside the gene matches. Germline V CDR1 and CDR2: GTSNPN, SVGIG (reference sequence). The CDR3 has 15 residues. CDR3 in amino acids: CAWSVRTGRDGEAFF. The CDR3 DNA reads TGTGCCTGGAGTGTCCGGACAGGGCGAGACGGTGAAGCTTTCTTT.

This clonotype was counted a single time. V is TRBV28 and J is TRBJ2-7, with D tentatively TRBD1 (5 bases). Trimming removed 2 bases from V and 12 bases from J, with 17 bases in between. Germline V lookup: CDR1 MDHEN, CDR2 SYDVKM. This CDR3 is 13 amino acids long. The CDR3 protein is CASSLKGMPAPYF. Written as DNA, the CDR3 is TGTGCCAGCAGTTTAAAGGGGATGCCCGCGCCGTACTTC.

As for this clonotype: Given a much more abundant clone one base away, this may be a read error. The chain has TRBV6-2 or TRBV6-3 and TRBJ1-1, with D unresolved. The germline V and J ends were trimmed by 2 bases and 4 bases, with 17 bases remaining between them. The CDR3 has 16 amino acids. From germline, CDR1 is MNHEY and CDR2 SVGEGT. The CDR3 nucleotides are TGTGCCAGCAGTTACCACCGGACCCTGCCGGGCACTGAAGCTTTCTTT. Its translation: CASSYHRTLPGTEAFF.

The rearrangement uses TRBV7-2 and TRBJ2-5; D is possibly TRBD2 (6 bases). Deletions cut 4 bases from V and 2 bases from J, with 11 bases between. The CDR3 contains 14 residues. Germline V gene lookup returns CDR1 SGHTA and CDR2 FQGNSA. The CDR3 here is CASSSDGRQETQYF. CDR3 DNA: TGTGCCAGCAGCTCGGACGGGAGACAAGAGACCCAGTACTTC.

The rearrangement joins TRBV5-5 to TRBJ2-5, with D possibly matching TRBD2 (6 bases). The CDR3 runs 13 residues. Per germline, CDR1 SGHKS and CDR2 YYEKEE (reference sequence). V lost 0 bases to trimming and J lost 7 bases, with 10 bases between them. The CDR3 bases are TGTGCCAGCAGCTTGGTTGGGGAGGTGACCCAGTACTTC. The encoded protein is CASSLVGEVTQYF.

This clonotype was recorded many times. CDR3 nucleotides: TGTGCCTGGAGTGTAGGCGGCTTAACCTACGAGCAGTACTTC. Translated, it gives CAWSVGGLTYEQYF. V is TRBV30 and J is TRBJ2-7; D not resolved. The CDR3 has 14 amino acids. Germline CDR1 reads GTSNPN; CDR2 reads SVGIG (reference sequence). Trimming cost V 0 bases and J 2 bases, with 11 bases left between them.

Ten or more counts support this clonotype. This chain uses TRBV5-1 with TRBJ1-1, with D perhaps TRBD1 (6 bases). The germline gives CDR1 SGHRS, CDR2 YFSETQ. The ends were cut back, 0 bases at V and 4 bases at J, with 13 bases in the middle. This CDR3 has 15 residues. CDR3 in DNA: TGCGCCAGCAGCTTGGGAACAGGGAGGAGCACTGAAGCTTTCTTT. Encoded protein: CASSLGTGRSTEAFF.

The chain has TRBV12-3 or TRBV12-4 and TRBJ2-3; TRBD2 agrees at 8 bases. V was pared by 3 bases and J by 3 bases, with 8 bases of the junction left unmatched. The CDR3 is 16 residues long. The CDR3 spells CASSFYAGGETDTQYF. CDR3 DNA: TGTGCCAGCAGTTTCTATGCGGGGGGCGAGACAGATACGCAGTATTTT.

Only a few counts were recorded for this clonotype. At one of its ends the junction is not consistent with the germline gene, which may arise from a read error. V usage is TRBV13 and J usage is TRBJ1-1; D is undetermined. Germline assignment: CDR1 PRHDT and CDR2 FYEKMQ (reference sequence). CDR3 size: 13 residues. In nucleotides, the CDR3 is TGTGCCCGCAGCTTAGCAGTGAACACTGAAGCTTTCTTT. Amino acid sequence: CARSLAVNTEAFF.

The V and J genes are TRBV4-1 and TRBJ2-7; D might be TRBD2 (6 bases). This CDR3 has 16 residues. In germline, CDR1 is MGHRA, CDR2 YSYEKL. V dropped 4 bases and J dropped 4 bases, with 20 bases sitting between them. The CDR3 protein is CASSLRGGDGNYEQYF. The DNA of the CDR3 is TGCGCCAGCAGCCTTAGGGGCGGGGACGGTAATTACGAGCAGTACTTC.